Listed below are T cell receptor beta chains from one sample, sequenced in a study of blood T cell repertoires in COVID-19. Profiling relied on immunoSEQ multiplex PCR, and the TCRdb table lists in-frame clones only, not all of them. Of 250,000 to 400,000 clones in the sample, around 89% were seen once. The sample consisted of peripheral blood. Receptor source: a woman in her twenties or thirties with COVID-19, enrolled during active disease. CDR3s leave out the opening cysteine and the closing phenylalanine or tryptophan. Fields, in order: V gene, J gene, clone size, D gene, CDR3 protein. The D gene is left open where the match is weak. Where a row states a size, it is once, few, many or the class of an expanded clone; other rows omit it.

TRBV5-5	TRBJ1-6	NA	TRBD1	ASSPTGAYNSPLH
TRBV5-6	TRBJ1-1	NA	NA	ASSPGQPDEAF
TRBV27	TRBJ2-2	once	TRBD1	ASSQRGLNTGELF
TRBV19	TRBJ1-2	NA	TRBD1	ASSVGTGGAGGYT
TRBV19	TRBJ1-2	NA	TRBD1	ASSIPGGTYGYT
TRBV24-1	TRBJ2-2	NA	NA	ATTGEYTGELF
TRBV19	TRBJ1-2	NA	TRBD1	ASSWGQGSLEVGYT
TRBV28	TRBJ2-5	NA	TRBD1	ASTGTGGRRTQY
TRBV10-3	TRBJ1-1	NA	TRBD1	AIRGDSSIEAF
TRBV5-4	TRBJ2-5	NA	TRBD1	ASSFTGGQETQY
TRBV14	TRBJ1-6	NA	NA	ASGDNSPLH
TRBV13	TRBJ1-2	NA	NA	ASSSSTAGYT
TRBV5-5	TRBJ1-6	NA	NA	ASSLEEGNLH
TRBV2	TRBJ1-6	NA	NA	ASKGLNSPLH
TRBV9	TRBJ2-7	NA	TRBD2	ASSEAGRGYDEQY
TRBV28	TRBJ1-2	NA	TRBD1	ASSLRGTGYHGYT
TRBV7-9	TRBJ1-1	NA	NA	ASSSPLVRDTEAF
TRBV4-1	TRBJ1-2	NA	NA	ASSQYPLGGANYGYT
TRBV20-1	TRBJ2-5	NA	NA	SASLINRRRGETQY
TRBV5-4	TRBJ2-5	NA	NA	ASRDRGSETQY